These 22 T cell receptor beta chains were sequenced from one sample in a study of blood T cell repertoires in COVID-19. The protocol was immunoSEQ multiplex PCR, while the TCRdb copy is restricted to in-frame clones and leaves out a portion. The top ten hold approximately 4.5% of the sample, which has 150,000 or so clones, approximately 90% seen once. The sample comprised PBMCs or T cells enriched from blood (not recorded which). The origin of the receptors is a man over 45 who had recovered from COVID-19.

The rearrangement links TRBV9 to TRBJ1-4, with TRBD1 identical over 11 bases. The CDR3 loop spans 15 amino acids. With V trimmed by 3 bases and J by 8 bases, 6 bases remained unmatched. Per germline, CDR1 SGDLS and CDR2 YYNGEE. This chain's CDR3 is CASSGGQGAWEKLFF. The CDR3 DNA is TGTGCCAGCAGCGGAGGACAGGGGGCATGGGAAAAACTGTTTTTT. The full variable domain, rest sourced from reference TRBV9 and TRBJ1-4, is DSGVTQTPKHLITATGQRVTLRCSPRSGDLSVYWYQQSLDQGLQFLIQYYNGEERAKGNILERFSAQQFPDLHSELNLSSLELGDSALYFCASSGGQGAWEKLFFGSGTQLSVL.

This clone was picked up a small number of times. CDR3 protein: CASSHLSPQGARYGYTF. The CDR3, as DNA: TGCGCCAGCAGCCATCTCAGCCCTCAGGGGGCGCGGTATGGCTACACCTTC. The V call is TRBV4-1, the J call TRBJ1-2; 8 bases match TRBD1. Trimming at V came to 3 bases and at J to 5 bases, leaving 14 bases not matched to a gene. Germline values: CDR1 MGHRA, CDR2 YSYEKL. This CDR3 has 17 residues.

This chain's CDR3 is CASSTGGSGANVLTF. In nucleotides, the CDR3 is TGTGCCAGCAGTACAGGGGGTTCTGGGGCCAACGTCCTGACTTTC. The chain links TRBV6-5 to TRBJ2-6, with 8 bases fitting TRBD1. V gave up 5 bases and J gave up 1 base; unmatched junction bases: 1. Germline assignment: CDR1 MNHEY and CDR2 SVGAGI. There are 15 residues in the CDR3.

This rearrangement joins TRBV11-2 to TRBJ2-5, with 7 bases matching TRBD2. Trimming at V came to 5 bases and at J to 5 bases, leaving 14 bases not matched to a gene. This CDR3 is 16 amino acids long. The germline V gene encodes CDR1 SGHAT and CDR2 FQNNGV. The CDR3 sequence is CASSRLKGGSWETQYF. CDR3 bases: TGTGCCAGCAGCCGGCTGAAGGGCGGGAGCTGGGAGACCCAGTACTTC.

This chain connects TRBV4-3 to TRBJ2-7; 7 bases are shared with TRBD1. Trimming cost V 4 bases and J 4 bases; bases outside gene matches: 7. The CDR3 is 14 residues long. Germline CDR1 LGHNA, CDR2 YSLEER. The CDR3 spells CASSRGTANYEQYF. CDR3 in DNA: TGCGCCAGCAGCCGTGGGACAGCAAATTACGAGCAGTACTTC.

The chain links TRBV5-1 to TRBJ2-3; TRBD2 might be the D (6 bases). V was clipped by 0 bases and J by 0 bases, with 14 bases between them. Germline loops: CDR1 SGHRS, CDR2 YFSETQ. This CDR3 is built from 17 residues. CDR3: CASSLALGGASTDTQYF. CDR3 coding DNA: TGCGCCAGCAGCTTGGCCCTTGGCGGGGCTAGCACAGATACGCAGTATTTT.

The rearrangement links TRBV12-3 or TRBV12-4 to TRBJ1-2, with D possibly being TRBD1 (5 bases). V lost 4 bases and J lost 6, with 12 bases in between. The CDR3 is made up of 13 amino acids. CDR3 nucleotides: TGTGCCAGCAGTTCGCTGCGACAGAATGGCTACACCTTC. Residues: CASSSLRQNGYTF.

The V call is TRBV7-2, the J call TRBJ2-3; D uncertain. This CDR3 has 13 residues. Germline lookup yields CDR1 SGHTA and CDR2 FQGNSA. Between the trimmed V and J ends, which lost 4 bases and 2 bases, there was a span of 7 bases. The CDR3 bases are TGTGCCAGCAGCTCAAGAGCCACAGATACGCAGTATTTT. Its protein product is CASSSRATDTQYF. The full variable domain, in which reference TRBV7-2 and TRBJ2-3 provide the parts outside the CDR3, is GAGVSQSPSNKVTEKGKDVELRCDPISGHTALYWYRQSLGQGLEFLIYFQGNSAPDKSGLPSDRFSAERTGGSVSTLTIQRTQQEDSAVYLCASSSRATDTQYFGPGTRLTVL.

DNA for the CDR3: TGCGCCAGCAGCCAAGGTATAGCCGTCCGCTACGAGCAGTACGTC. Residues: CASSQGIAVRYEQYV. The chain uses TRBV4-3 and TRBJ2-7; D uncertain. V was cut by 1 base and J by 3 bases, with 13 bases left in between. CDR1 is LGHNA, CDR2 YSLEER, per germline. The CDR3 loop spans 15 amino acids.

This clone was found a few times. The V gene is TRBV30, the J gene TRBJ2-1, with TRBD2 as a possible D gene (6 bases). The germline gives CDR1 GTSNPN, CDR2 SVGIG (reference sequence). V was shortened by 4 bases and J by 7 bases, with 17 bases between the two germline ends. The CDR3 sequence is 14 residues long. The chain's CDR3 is CAWKGTVAANEQFF. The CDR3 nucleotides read TGTGCCTGGAAAGGAACGGTAGCGGCTAATGAGCAGTTCTTC.

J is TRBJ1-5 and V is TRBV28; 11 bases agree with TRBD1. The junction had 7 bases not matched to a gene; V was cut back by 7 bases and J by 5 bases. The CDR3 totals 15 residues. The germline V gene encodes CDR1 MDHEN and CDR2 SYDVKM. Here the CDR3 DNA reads TGTGCCAGCAAGACACGGACAGGGGGCTATCAGCCCCAGCATTTT. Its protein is CASKTRTGGYQPQHF.

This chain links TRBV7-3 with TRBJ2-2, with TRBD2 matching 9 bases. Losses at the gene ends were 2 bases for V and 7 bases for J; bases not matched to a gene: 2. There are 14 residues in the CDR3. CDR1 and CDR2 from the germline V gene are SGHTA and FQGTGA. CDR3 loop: CASSLGTSIGELFF. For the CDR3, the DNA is TGTGCCAGCAGCTTAGGGACTAGCATCGGGGAGCTGTTTTTT.

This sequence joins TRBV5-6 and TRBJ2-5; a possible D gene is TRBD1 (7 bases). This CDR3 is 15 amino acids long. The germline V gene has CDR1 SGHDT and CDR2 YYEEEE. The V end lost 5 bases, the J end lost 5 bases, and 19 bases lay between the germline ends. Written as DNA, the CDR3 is TGTGCCAGCAGGTCGAGAGGGGGCGCGGGGGAGACCCAGTACTTC. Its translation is CASRSRGGAGETQYF.

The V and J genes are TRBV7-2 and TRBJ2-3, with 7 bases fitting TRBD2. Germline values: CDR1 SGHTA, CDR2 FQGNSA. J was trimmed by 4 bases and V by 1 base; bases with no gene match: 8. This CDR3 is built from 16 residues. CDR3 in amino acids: CASSLVGVGGADTQYF. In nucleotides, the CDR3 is TGTGCCAGCAGCTTAGTTGGCGTTGGGGGGGCAGATACGCAGTATTTT. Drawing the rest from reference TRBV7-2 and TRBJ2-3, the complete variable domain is GAGVSQSPSNKVTEKGKDVELRCDPISGHTALYWYRQSLGQGLEFLIYFQGNSAPDKSGLPSDRFSAERTGGSVSTLTIQRTQQEDSAVYLCASSLVGVGGADTQYFGPGTRLTVL.

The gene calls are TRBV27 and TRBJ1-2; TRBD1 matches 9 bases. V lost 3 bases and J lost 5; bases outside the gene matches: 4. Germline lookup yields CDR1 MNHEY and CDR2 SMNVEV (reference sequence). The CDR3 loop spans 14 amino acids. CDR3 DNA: TGTGCCAGCAGTTTGTCCGGGACAGGGTATGGCTACACCTTC. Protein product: CASSLSGTGYGYTF.

In DNA form, the CDR3 reads TGTGCCAGCAGCCAACGAAGGGACAGGAGGAAAACTGAAGCTTTCTTT. Amino acid sequence: CASSQRRDRRKTEAFF. J is TRBJ1-1 and V is TRBV14, with TRBD1 identical over 8 bases. CDR3 length: 16 residues. Trimming at V came to 2 bases and at J to 5 bases, leaving 10 bases not matched to a gene. CDR1 and CDR2 from the germline V gene are SGHDN and FVKESK.

CDR3 residues: CAWSWQGNSPLHF. The DNA for the CDR3 is TGTGCCTGGAGTTGGCAGGGAAATTCACCCCTCCACTTT. The V and J genes are TRBV30 and TRBJ1-6; D may be TRBD1 (5 bases). The CDR3 is 13 amino acids. CDR1 is GTSNPN and CDR2 is SVGIG in the germline V gene (reference sequence). Between the trimmed V and J ends, which lost 2 bases and 7 bases, there was a span of 9 bases.

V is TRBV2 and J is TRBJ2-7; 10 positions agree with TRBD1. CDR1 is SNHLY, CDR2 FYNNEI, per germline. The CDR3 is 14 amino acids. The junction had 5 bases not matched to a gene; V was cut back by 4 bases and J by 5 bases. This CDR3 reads CASSAQGTGDEQYF. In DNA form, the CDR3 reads TGTGCCAGCAGTGCCCAAGGGACAGGGGACGAGCAGTACTTC.

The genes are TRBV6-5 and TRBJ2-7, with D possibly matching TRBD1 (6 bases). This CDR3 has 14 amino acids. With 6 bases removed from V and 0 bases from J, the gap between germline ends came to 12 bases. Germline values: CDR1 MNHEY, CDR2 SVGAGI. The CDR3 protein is CASRPDRSSYEQYV. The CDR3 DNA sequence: TGTGCCAGCAGACCAGACAGGAGCTCCTACGAGCAGTACGTC.

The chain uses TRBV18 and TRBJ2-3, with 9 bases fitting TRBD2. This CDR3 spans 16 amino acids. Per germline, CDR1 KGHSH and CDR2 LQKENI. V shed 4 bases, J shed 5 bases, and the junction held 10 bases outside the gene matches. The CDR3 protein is CASSRSAREGVDTQYF. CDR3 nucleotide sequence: TGTGCCAGCTCACGATCGGCGCGGGAGGGCGTAGATACGCAGTATTTT.

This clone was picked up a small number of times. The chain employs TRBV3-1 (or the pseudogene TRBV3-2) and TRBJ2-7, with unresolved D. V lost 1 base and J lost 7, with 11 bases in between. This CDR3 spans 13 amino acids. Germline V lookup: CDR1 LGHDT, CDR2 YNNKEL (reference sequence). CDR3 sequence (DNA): TGTGCCAGCAGCCAAGTTGGCGGTTTGGAGCAGTACTTC. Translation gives CASSQVGGLEQYF.

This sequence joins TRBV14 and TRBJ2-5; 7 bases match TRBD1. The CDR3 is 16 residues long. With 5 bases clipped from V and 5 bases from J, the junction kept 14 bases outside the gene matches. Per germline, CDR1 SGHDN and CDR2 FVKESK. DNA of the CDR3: TGTGCCAGCAGCACTCGAGGGGGCGGACCCCGGGAGACCCAGTACTTC. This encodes CASSTRGGGPRETQYF.